This T cell receptor beta chain was identified in a study of blood T cell repertoires in COVID-19. TCRdb's table, derived via immunoSEQ multiplex PCR, lists solely in-frame clones and lacks some. Among about 370,000 clones, around 90% were seen once, and the ten largest hold approximately 7%. Deletions cut 5 bases from V and 9 bases from J, with 17 bases between. Germline values: CDR1 LGHDT, CDR2 YNNKEL (reference sequence). The CDR3 loop spans 15 amino acids. The chain employs TRBV3-1 (or the pseudogene TRBV3-2) and TRBJ1-6; the D gene is possibly TRBD1 (5 bases). The sequence was collected from a man between 18 and 35 years old with active or convalescent COVID-19. Sequencing was done on a sample of peripheral blood. Here the CDR3 reads CASSTLGGLGSPLHF. CDR3 in DNA: TGTGCCAGCAGCACGTTGGGGGGGTTAGGTTCACCCCTCCACTTT.